This TCR beta chain was identified during a study of early T cells in non-severe SARS-CoV-2 infection. Whole-study context: With bulk RNA from unsorted whole blood as input, sequencing yielded unpaired chains. Findings of the study overall: In VDJdb matching, anti-spike CD8 responses were favored while private and CD4 specificities went missing.

This clonotype has at least ten counts. No antigen is known for it. As part of library construction, unique molecular identifiers were attached to individual cDNA molecules. TCRdb re-called the 5' RACE reads through MiXCR, storing one row per CDR3 protein. The data show approximately 27,000 distinct CDR3 sequences, about 5% seen once. V lost 7 bases, J lost 5 bases, and 11 bases stayed unmatched. The germline V gene encodes CDR1 SGHNT and CDR2 YYREEE (reference sequence). The CDR3 runs to 14 residues. This clonotype was sampled from an adult who was a healthcare worker with PCR-confirmed SARS-CoV-2 infection or an uninfected control (not recorded which). This chain links TRBV5-4 with TRBJ2-5; TRBD2 matches at 7 bases. Sequenced: whole blood. CDR3 protein: CASRPGLVGETQYF. Here the CDR3 DNA reads TGTGCCAGCCGCCCTGGACTAGTCGGCGAGACCCAGTACTTC. The full variable domain, its missing parts supplied by reference TRBV5-4 and TRBJ2-5, is ETGVTQSPTHLIKTRGQQVTLRCSSQSGHNTVSWYQQALGQGPQFIFQYYREEENGRGNFPPRFSGLQFPNYSSELNVNALELDDSALYLCASRPGLVGETQYFGPGTRLLVL.